Listed below are T cell receptor beta chains from one sample, sequenced in a study of CD8+ T cells in alopecia areata. Assay: immunoSEQ multiplex PCR; the TCRdb copy retains only in-frame clones and omits some. The table shows 95,000 to 150,000 clones, with 61% occurring only once. The material was CD4+ T cells sorted from blood, obtained at week 4, from a patient treated with tofacitinib. The receptors shown here come from a human donor with alopecia areata. Both conserved end residues are part of each CDR3. Each record gives: CDR3 protein, V gene, J gene, D gene. The D gene is left open where the match is weak.

CDR3 protein: CSVRTQETQYF; V gene: TRBV20-1; J gene: TRBJ2-5; D gene: NA
CDR3 protein: CASSSGQGVPYGYTF; V gene: TRBV5-1; J gene: TRBJ1-2; D gene: TRBD1
CDR3 protein: CASSLLDINNEQFF; V gene: TRBV5-6; J gene: TRBJ2-1; D gene: NA
CDR3 protein: CASSQEAATGGGGDTQYF; V gene: TRBV4-3; J gene: TRBJ2-3; D gene: TRBD1
CDR3 protein: CASSPRFAAEAFF; V gene: TRBV7-2; J gene: TRBJ1-1; D gene: NA
CDR3 protein: CASSLGDRGQPQHF; V gene: TRBV18; J gene: TRBJ1-5; D gene: TRBD1
CDR3 protein: CASSMPGRSDTQYF; V gene: TRBV7-3; J gene: TRBJ2-3; D gene: NA
CDR3 protein: CASSLSGAPNTGELFF; V gene: TRBV5-1; J gene: TRBJ2-2; D gene: TRBD2
CDR3 protein: CAWSYGQENTIYF; V gene: TRBV30; J gene: TRBJ1-3; D gene: TRBD1
CDR3 protein: CASTETNSNQPQHF; V gene: TRBV2; J gene: TRBJ1-5; D gene: NA
CDR3 protein: CATSRDTGVGGYTF; V gene: TRBV15; J gene: TRBJ1-2; D gene: TRBD1
CDR3 protein: CATQRSQDEQYF; V gene: TRBV10-3; J gene: TRBJ2-7; D gene: NA
CDR3 protein: CAWRDILNGGYTF; V gene: TRBV30; J gene: TRBJ1-2; D gene: NA
CDR3 protein: CAAKRTSGDYEQYF; V gene: TRBV2; J gene: TRBJ2-7; D gene: TRBD2